Listed here are 10 T cell receptor beta chains from one sample, sequenced in a study of blood T cell repertoires in COVID-19. Only in-frame clones appear in the TCRdb table, and some are missing; sequencing was by immunoSEQ multiplex PCR. The repertoire has fewer than 300,000 clones, about 85% of them found once; the top ten carry about 14%. Input material: peripheral blood. Receptors originate from a human donor in a cohort sampled during active COVID-19.

The chain recombines TRBV11-2 with TRBJ2-7; possibly TRBD2 for D (6 bases). The V gene's germline CDR1 is SGHAT and CDR2 FQNNGV. V lost 6 bases to trimming and J lost 3 bases, with 12 bases between them. The CDR3 sequence is 13 residues long. The CDR3: CASSSPRDYEQYF. CDR3 bases: TGTGCCAGCAGTTCCCCGCGGGACTACGAGCAGTACTTC.

This chain joins TRBV15 and TRBJ2-5, with TRBD2 matching over 11 bases. Per the germline V gene, CDR1 is LNHNV and CDR2 is YYDKDF (reference sequence). J gave up 4 bases and V 5 bases, and 9 bases lay outside the gene matches. This CDR3 has 16 residues. The CDR3 here is CATSGTSGRGGETQYF. The CDR3, as DNA: TGTGCCACCAGCGGAACTAGCGGGAGAGGCGGAGAGACCCAGTACTTC.

J is TRBJ1-2 and V is TRBV6-5; unclear D gene. Trimming left V 4 bases short and J 7 bases short, with 16 bases between. CDR1 and CDR2 (germline): MNHEY, SVGAGI. The CDR3 extends over 14 amino acids. CDR3 sequence reads: CASSSPSRSGGYTF. As DNA, the CDR3 is TGTGCCAGCAGTTCCCCCTCGCGGTCTGGTGGCTACACCTTC.

The chain has TRBV5-1 and TRBJ2-1, with 7 bases fitting TRBD1. CDR1 SGHRS and CDR2 YFSETQ come from the germline V gene. V was pared by 4 bases and J by 5 bases, with 6 bases of the junction left unmatched. CDR3 length equals 14 residues. CDR3 DNA sequence: TGCGCCAGCAGCATCATTACAGGGGACAATGAGCAGTTCTTC. Its protein product is CASSIITGDNEQFF.

The V and J genes are TRBV19 and TRBJ2-7, with 12 bases matching TRBD2. The V segment lost 6 bases and the J segment 2 bases; nucleotides outside the gene matches: 8. From germline, CDR1 is LNHDA and CDR2 SQIVND (reference sequence). The CDR3 is 16 amino acids. CDR3 DNA: TGTGCCAGTAGCAAGCCTAGCGGGAGGGGGACCTACGAGCAGTACTTC. Protein product: CASSKPSGRGTYEQYF.

This chain connects TRBV20-1 to TRBJ1-3; D unclear. The V gene's germline CDR1 is DFQATT and CDR2 SNEGSKA (reference sequence). Trimming took off 3 bases at V and 0 bases at J, with 9 bases between the two ends. The CDR3 is made up of 14 amino acids. The CDR3 loop is CSASPDSSGNTIYF. DNA of the CDR3: TGCAGTGCTAGTCCCGACTCCTCTGGAAACACCATATATTTT.

The chain combines TRBV27 with TRBJ2-1; TRBD2 matches at 8 bases. Germline V gene sequence: CDR1 MNHEY, CDR2 SMNVEV (reference sequence). There are 15 residues in the CDR3. V trimming: 3 bases; J trimming: 11 bases; junction bases outside the gene matches: 12. CDR3 protein: CASSLTGGGNSQQFF. The DNA of the CDR3 is TGTGCCAGCAGTTTGACGGGAGGGGGTAACTCTCAGCAGTTCTTC.

V usage is TRBV27 and J usage is TRBJ2-3; TRBD2 is a possible D gene (5 bases). There are 18 residues in the CDR3. CDR1 is MNHEY and CDR2 is SMNVEV in the germline V gene (reference sequence). The V end lost 3 bases, the J end lost 4 bases, and 23 bases lay between the germline ends. The CDR3 protein is CASSFTSLSSGSADTQYF. CDR3 DNA: TGTGCCAGCAGTTTTACCAGTCTCTCAAGCGGCTCAGCAGATACGCAGTATTTT.

The rearrangement joins TRBV23-1 to TRBJ2-1; 11 bases agree with TRBD2. TRBV23-1 is labeled an ORF, and its function is uncertain. CDR3 length equals 19 residues. V shed 6 bases and J 0 bases; nucleotides not matched to a gene: 13. CDR3 loop: CASRLLAGVRGGSYNEQFF. CDR3 nucleotide sequence: TGCGCCAGCAGGTTACTAGCGGGAGTAAGGGGGGGCTCCTACAATGAGCAGTTCTTC.

This clone was seen a few times. The V call is TRBV7-9, the J call TRBJ2-7, with 9 nucleotides matching TRBD1. The CDR3 runs 14 residues. The V gene's germline CDR1 is SEHNR and CDR2 FQNEAQ (reference sequence). J gave up 6 bases and V 2 bases, and 5 bases lay outside the gene matches. CDR3 coding DNA: TGTGCCAGCAGCTTACCCGGGACAGGGATCGAGCAGTACTTC. Amino acid sequence: CASSLPGTGIEQYF.